This TCR beta chain was obtained from a study of PD-1 blockade in classical Hodgkin lymphoma. In the study overall: Intravenous nivolumab at 3 mg/kg was given to patients every 2 weeks.

Each patient relapsed following autologous stem cell transplantation, and prior brentuximab vedotin exposure differed. Points from the study as a whole: Complete responders matched newly diagnosed patients in baseline diversity. By C4D1, CD4+ diversity increased significantly, especially in complete responders. Newly diagnosed patients were reported to start with lower TCR diversity than healthy donors.

Data came from immunoSEQ multiplex PCR; TCRdb stores just in-frame clones and leaves some out. Of 43,000 or so clones listed, 73% are singletons. As concerns this clone: The antigen remains unidentified.

The TCR sequence derives from a human donor with classical Hodgkin lymphoma. The source material was peripheral blood mononuclear cells (PBMCs), sampled at baseline.

CDR3 DNA sequence: TGTGCCAGCAGCTTGGGACAGGGATGGAACACCATATATTTT. Its protein is CASSLGQGWNTIYF. The chain couples TRBV5-6 to TRBJ1-3; 7 bases map to TRBD1. This CDR3 is built from 14 residues. In germline, CDR1 is SGHDT, CDR2 YYEEEE. J lost 7 bases, V lost 0 bases, and 4 bases had no gene match.